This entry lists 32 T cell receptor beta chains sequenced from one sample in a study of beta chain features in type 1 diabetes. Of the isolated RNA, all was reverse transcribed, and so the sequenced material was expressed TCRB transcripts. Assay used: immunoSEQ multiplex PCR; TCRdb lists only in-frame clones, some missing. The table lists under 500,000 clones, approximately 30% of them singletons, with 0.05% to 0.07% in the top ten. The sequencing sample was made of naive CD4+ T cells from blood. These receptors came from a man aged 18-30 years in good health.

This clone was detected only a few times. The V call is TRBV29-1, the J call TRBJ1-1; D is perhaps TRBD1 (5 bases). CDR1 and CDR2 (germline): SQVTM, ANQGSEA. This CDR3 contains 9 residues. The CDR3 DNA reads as TGCACCTATCAGGGCGGAGCTTTCTTT. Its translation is CTYQGGAFF.

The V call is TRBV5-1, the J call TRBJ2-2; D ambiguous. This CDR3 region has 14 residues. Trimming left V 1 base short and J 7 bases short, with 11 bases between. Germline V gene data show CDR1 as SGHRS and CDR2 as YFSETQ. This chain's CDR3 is CASSLSGLSGELFF. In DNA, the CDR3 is TGCGCCAGCAGCTTGTCCGGGTTGAGCGGGGAGCTGTTTTTT.

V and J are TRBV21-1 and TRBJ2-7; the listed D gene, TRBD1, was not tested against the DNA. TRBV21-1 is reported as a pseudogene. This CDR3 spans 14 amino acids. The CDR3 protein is CASSKLTGAHEQYF. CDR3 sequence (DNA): TGTGCCAGCAGCAAGTTGACAGGGGCCCACGAGCAGTACTTC.

The CDR3 reads CASSTGDRGEKLFF. CDR3 sequence (DNA): TGTGCCAGCAGCACTGGGGACCGGGGTGAAAAACTGTTTTTT. The J gene is TRBJ1-4, the V gene TRBV28, with D possibly matching TRBD1 (5 bases). The CDR3 extends over 14 amino acids. Trimming removed 6 bases at V and 7 bases at J, with 15 bases between. Germline V lookup: CDR1 MDHEN, CDR2 SYDVKM.

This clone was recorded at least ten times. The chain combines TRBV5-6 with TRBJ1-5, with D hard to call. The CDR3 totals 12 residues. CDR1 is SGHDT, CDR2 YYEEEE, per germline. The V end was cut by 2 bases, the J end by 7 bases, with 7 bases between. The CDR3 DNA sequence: TGTGCCAGCAGCTTCAGCGGACAGCCCCAGCATTTT. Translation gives CASSFSGQPQHF.

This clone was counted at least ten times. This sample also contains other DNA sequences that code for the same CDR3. The CDR3 is CASSPGNGYEQYF. The CDR3 DNA is TGTGCCAGCTCACCCGGGAATGGCTACGAGCAGTACTTC. V is TRBV18 and J is TRBJ2-7; D is perhaps TRBD2 (5 bases). This CDR3 has 13 residues. V was cut by 3 bases and J by 3 bases, with 9 bases left in between. CDR1 is KGHSH, CDR2 LQKENI, per germline.

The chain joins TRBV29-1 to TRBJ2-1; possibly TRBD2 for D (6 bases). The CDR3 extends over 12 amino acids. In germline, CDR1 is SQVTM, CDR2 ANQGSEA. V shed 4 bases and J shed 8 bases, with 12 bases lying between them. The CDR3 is CSVGTGGDEQFF. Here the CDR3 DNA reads TGCAGCGTTGGCACAGGAGGGGATGAGCAGTTCTTC.

In DNA, the CDR3 is TGTGCCTGGACTTGGTCACGATACGGCTACACCTTC. Its protein is CAWTWSRYGYTF. This chain joins TRBV30 and TRBJ1-2; D not certain. Germline CDR1 is GTSNPN and CDR2 is SVGIG (reference sequence). The CDR3 spans 12 residues. V was trimmed by 4 bases and J by 8 bases, leaving 14 bases between them. The variable domain in full, with the rest retrieved from reference TRBV30 and TRBJ1-2, is SQTIHQWPATLVQPVGSPLSLECTVEGTSNPNLYWYRQAAGRGLQLLFYSVGIGQISSEVPQNLSASRPQDRQFILSSKKLLLSDSGFYLCAWTWSRYGYTFGSGTRLTVV.

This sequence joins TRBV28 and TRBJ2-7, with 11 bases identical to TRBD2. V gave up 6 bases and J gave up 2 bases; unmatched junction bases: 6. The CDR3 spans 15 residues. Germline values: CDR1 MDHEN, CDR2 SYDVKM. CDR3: CASRPTSGGAYEQYF. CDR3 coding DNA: TGTGCCAGCAGACCAACTAGCGGGGGAGCCTACGAGCAGTACTTC.

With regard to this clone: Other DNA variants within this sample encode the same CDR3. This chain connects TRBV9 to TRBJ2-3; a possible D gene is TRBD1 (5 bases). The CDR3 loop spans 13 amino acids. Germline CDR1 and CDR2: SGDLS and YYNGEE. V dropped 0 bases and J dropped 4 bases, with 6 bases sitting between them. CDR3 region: CASSVVGADTQYF. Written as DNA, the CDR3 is TGTGCCAGCAGCGTAGTAGGGGCAGATACGCAGTATTTT.

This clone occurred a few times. The CDR3 spells CSGTLSYEQYF. In nucleotides, the CDR3 is TGCAGTGGGACTTTATCCTACGAGCAGTACTTC. This chain connects TRBV20-1 to TRBJ2-7; a possible D gene is TRBD2 (5 bases). The CDR3 runs to 11 residues. Germline CDR1 reads DFQATT; CDR2 reads SNEGSKA (reference sequence). V was pared by 7 bases and J by 1 base, with 8 bases between.

The CDR3 protein is CASSPLDSYEQYF. CDR3 DNA sequence: TGTGCCAGCTCACCACTGGACTCCTACGAGCAGTACTTC. The rearrangement joins TRBV18 to TRBJ2-7, with D unclear. This CDR3 is built from 13 residues. Looked up from germline, CDR1 is KGHSH and CDR2 is LQKENI. Trimming shortened V by 1 base and J by 0 bases, and 4 bases separated the two germline ends.

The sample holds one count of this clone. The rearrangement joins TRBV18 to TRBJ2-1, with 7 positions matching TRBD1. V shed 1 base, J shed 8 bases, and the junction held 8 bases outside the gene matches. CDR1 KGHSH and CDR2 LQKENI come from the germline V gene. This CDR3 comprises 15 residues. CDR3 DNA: TGTGCCAGCTCACCACAAAGGACAGGTGGCGATGAGCAGTTCTTC. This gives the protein CASSPQRTGGDEQFF.

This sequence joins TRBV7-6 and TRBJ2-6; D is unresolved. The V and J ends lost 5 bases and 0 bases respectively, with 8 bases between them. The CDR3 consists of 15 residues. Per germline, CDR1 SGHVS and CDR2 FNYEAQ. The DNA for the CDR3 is TGTGCCAGCAGCCCATACAGCTCTGGGGCCAACGTCCTGACTTTC. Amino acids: CASSPYSSGANVLTF.

The CDR3 sequence is CASRQQGMRDTGELFF. The DNA for the CDR3 is TGTGCCAGCAGACAACAGGGGATGAGGGACACCGGGGAGCTGTTTTTT. The V gene is TRBV14, the J gene TRBJ2-2; 7 bases match TRBD1. Per germline, CDR1 SGHDN and CDR2 FVKESK. The CDR3 contains 16 residues. V was clipped by 6 bases and J by 3 bases; unmatched bases: 10.

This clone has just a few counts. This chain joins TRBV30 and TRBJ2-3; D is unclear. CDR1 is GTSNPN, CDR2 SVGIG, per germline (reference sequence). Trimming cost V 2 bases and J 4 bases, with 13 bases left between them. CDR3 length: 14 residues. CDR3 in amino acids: CAWSLMDPADTQYF. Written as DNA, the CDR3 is TGTGCCTGGAGTCTAATGGACCCCGCAGATACGCAGTATTTT.

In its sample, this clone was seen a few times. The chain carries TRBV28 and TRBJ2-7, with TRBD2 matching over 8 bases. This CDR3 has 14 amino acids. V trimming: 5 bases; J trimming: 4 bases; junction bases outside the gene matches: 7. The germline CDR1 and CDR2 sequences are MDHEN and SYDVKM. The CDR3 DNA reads TGTGCCAGCAGTCTGGGACTAGATCGGTACGAGCAGTACTTC. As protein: CASSLGLDRYEQYF.

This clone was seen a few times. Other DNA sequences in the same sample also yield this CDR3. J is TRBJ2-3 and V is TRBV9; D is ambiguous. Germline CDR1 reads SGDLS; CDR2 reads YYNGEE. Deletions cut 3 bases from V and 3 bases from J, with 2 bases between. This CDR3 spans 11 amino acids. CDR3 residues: CASSATDTQYF. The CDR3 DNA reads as TGTGCCAGCAGCGCGACAGATACGCAGTATTTT.

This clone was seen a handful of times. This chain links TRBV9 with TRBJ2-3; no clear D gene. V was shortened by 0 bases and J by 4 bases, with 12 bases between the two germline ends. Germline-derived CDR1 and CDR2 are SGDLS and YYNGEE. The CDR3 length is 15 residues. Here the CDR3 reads CASSVVGRGPDTQYF. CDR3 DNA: TGTGCCAGCAGCGTAGTAGGACGAGGCCCAGATACGCAGTATTTT.

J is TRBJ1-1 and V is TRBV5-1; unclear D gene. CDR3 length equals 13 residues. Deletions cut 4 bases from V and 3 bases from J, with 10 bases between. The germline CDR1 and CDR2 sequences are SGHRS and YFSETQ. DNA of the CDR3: TGCGCCAGCAGCAACTTACGAGACACTGAAGCTTTCTTT. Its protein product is CASSNLRDTEAFF.

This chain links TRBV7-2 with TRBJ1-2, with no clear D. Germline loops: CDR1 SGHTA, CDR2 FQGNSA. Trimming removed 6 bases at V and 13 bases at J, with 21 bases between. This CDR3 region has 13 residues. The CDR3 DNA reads TGTGCCAGCAGTCATGTCCCGTTTATGGCTATCACCTTC. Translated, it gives CASSHVPFMAITF.

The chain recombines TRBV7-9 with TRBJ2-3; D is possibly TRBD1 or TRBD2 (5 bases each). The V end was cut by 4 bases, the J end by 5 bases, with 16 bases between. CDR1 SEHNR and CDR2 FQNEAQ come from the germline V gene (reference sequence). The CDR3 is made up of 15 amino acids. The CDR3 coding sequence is TGTGCCAGCAGCTCCCTCCGGGGCTGGGAAGATACGCAGTATTTT. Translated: CASSSLRGWEDTQYF.

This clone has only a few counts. CDR3 region: CASSPGGGRETQYF. DNA of the CDR3: TGTGCCAGTAGCCCTGGAGGGGGCAGGGAGACCCAGTACTTC. The chain couples TRBV19 to TRBJ2-5; maybe TRBD1 (7 bases). Trimming shortened V by 6 bases and J by 5 bases, and 16 bases separated the two germline ends. Per germline, CDR1 LNHDA and CDR2 SQIVND (reference sequence). The CDR3 covers 14 residues. Drawing the rest from reference TRBV19 and TRBJ2-5, the complete variable domain is DGGITQSPKYLFRKEGQNVTLSCEQNLNHDAMYWYRQDPGQGLRLIYYSQIVNDFQKGDIAEGYSVSREKKESFPLTVTSAQKNPTAFYLCASSPGGGRETQYFGPGTRLLVL.

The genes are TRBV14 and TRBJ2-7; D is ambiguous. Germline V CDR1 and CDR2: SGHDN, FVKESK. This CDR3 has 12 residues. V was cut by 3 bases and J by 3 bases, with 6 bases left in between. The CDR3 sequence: CASSHEYYEQYF. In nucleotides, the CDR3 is TGTGCCAGCAGCCATGAATACTACGAGCAGTACTTC.

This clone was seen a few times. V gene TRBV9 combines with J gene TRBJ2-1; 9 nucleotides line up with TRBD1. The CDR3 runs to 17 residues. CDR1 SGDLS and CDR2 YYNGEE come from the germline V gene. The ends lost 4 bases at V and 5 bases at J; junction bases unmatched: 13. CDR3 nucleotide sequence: TGTGCCAGCAGCCTCATTCCTGGGACAGGGCAAAACAATGAGCAGTTCTTC. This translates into CASSLIPGTGQNNEQFF.

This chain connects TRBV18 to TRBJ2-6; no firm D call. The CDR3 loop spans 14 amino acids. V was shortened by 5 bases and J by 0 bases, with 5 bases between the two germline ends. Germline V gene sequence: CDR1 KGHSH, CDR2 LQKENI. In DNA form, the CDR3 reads TGTGCCAGCTCAACCAACTCTGGGGCCAACGTCCTGACTTTC. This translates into CASSTNSGANVLTF. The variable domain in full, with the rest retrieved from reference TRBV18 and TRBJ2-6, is NAGVMQNPRHLVRRRGQEARLRCSPMKGHSHVYWYRQLPEEGLKFMVYLQKENIIDESGMPKERFSAEFPKEGPSILRIQQVVRGDSAAYFCASSTNSGANVLTFGAGSRLTVL.

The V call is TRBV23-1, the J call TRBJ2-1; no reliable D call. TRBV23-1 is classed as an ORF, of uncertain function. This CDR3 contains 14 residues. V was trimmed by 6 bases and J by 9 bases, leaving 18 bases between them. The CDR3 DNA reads TGCGCCAGCAGATGTGGTAACAGAACAAGTGAGCAGTTCTTC. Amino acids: CASRCGNRTSEQFF.

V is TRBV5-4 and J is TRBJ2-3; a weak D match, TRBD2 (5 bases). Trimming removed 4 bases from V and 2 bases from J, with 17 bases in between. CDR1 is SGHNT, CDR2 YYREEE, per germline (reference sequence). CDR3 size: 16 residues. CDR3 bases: TGTGCCAGCAGCGTCGGGGTCCTGCTGGTCACAGATACGCAGTATTTT. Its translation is CASSVGVLLVTDTQYF. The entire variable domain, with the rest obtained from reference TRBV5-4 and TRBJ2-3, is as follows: ETGVTQSPTHLIKTRGQQVTLRCSSQSGHNTVSWYQQALGQGPQFIFQYYREEENGRGNFPPRFSGLQFPNYSSELNVNALELDDSALYLCASSVGVLLVTDTQYFGPGTRLTVL.

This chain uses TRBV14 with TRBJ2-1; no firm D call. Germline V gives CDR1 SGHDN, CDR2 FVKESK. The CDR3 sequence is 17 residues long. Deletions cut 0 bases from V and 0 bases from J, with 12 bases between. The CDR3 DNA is TGTGCCAGCAGCCAAGAAATAGGCAGTAACTCCTACAATGAGCAGTTCTTC. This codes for CASSQEIGSNSYNEQFF.

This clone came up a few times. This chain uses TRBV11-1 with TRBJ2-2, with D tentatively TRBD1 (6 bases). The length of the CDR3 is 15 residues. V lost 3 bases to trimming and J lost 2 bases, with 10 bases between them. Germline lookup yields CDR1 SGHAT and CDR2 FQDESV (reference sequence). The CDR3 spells CASSFGRGNTGELFF. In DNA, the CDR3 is TGTGCCAGCAGCTTTGGCAGGGGAAACACCGGGGAGCTGTTTTTT. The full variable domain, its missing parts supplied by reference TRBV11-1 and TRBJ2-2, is EAEVAQSPRYKITEKSQAVAFWCDPISGHATLYWYRQILGQGPELLVQFQDESVVDDSQLPKDRFSAERLKGVDSTLKIQPAELGDSAMYLCASSFGRGNTGELFFGEGSRLTVL.

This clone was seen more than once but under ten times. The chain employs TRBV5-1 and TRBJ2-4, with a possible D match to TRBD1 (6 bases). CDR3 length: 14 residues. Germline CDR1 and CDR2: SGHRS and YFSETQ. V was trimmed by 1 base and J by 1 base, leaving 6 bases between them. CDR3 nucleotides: TGCGCCAGCAGCTTGACAGGGGCCAAAAACATTCAGTACTTC. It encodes CASSLTGAKNIQYF.

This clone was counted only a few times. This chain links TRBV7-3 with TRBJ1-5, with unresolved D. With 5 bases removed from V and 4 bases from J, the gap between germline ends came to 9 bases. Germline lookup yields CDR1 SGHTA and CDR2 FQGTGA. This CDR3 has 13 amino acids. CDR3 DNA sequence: TGTGCCAGCAGCGACGGGTCAAATCAGCCCCAGCATTTT. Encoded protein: CASSDGSNQPQHF.